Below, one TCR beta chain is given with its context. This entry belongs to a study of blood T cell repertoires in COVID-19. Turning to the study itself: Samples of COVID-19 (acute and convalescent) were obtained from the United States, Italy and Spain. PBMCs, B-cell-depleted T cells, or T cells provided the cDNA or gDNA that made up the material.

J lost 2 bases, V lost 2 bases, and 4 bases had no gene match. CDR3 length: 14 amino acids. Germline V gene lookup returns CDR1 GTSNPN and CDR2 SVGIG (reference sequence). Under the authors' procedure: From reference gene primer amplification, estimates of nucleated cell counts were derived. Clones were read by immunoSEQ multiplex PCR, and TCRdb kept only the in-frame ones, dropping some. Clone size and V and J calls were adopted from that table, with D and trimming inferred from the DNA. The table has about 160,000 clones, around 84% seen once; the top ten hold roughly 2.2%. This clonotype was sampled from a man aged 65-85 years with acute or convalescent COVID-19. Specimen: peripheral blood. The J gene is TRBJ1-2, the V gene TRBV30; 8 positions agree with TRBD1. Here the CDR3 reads CAWSPWTGNYGYTF. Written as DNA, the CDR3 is TGTGCCTGGAGTCCATGGACAGGGAACTATGGCTACACCTTC.